Shown below are 20 T cell receptor beta chains from a single sample sequenced in a study of blood T cell repertoires in COVID-19. Produced via immunoSEQ multiplex PCR; TCRdb's table is partial and in-frame only. This sample has tens of thousands of clones, with about 74% found just once. Sequenced input: peripheral blood. The receptors derive from a man between 65 and 80 years old with COVID-19, enrolled during active disease.

The DNA of the CDR3 is TGTGCCAGCAGCTTAGGACAGTCCAACTATGGCTACACCTTC. Translation: CASSLGQSNYGYTF. The chain combines TRBV7-9 with TRBJ1-2, with D possibly matching TRBD1 (5 bases). There are 14 residues in the CDR3. Trimming shortened V by 1 base and J by 2 bases, and 8 bases separated the two germline ends. Looked up from germline, CDR1 is SEHNR and CDR2 is FQNEAQ (reference sequence).

The chain combines TRBV4-1 with TRBJ1-5, with TRBD1 as a possible D gene (6 bases). Germline V gene lookup returns CDR1 MGHRA and CDR2 YSYEKL. The V end lost 1 base, the J end lost 2 bases, and 15 bases lay between the germline ends. The CDR3 has 17 residues. CDR3 protein: CASSQGLQGPGNQPQHF. The CDR3 region has the DNA TGCGCCAGCAGCCAAGGGCTACAGGGACCGGGCAATCAGCCCCAGCATTTT.

The CDR3 coding sequence is TGTGCCAGCAGTTATTTGGCGGGAGGAGGCACAGATACGCAGTATTTT. This encodes CASSYLAGGGTDTQYF. The chain recombines TRBV28 with TRBJ2-3; 8 nucleotides line up with TRBD2. The CDR3 contains 16 residues. V lost 4 bases, J lost 1 base, and 7 bases stayed unmatched. Germline-derived CDR1 and CDR2 are MDHEN and SYDVKM.

This clone showed up just once. CDR3 in DNA: TGTGCCACCAGTGATCCTCCTCGGGGGGCTTCCACAGATACGCAGTATTTT. Amino acid sequence: CATSDPPRGASTDTQYF. This chain links TRBV24-1 with TRBJ2-3, with D perhaps TRBD2 (7 bases). The CDR3 totals 17 residues. Trimming cost V 3 bases and J 2 bases, with 17 bases left between them. Germline CDR1 KGHDR, CDR2 SFDVKD.

The V and J genes are TRBV9 and TRBJ2-1; 7 bases match TRBD2. Germline values: CDR1 SGDLS, CDR2 YYNGEE. The CDR3 has 16 amino acids. The V and J ends lost 0 bases and 1 base, in that order; junction bases with no gene match: 4. CDR3 nucleotide sequence: TGTGCCAGCAGCGTAGCCCCTAGCGGTTCCTACAATGAGCAGTTCTTC. It yields the protein CASSVAPSGSYNEQFF.

The chain has TRBV7-2 and TRBJ2-7; possible D gene TRBD1, 6 bases. This CDR3 has 16 amino acids. Germline lookup yields CDR1 SGHTA and CDR2 FQGNSA. Trimming stripped 5 bases from V and 5 bases from J, with 22 bases between. The CDR3 coding sequence is TGTGCCAGCAGCGACCCAGACAGGAGAGGTACTCACGAGCAGTACTTC. This gives the protein CASSDPDRRGTHEQYF.

This chain links TRBV29-1 with TRBJ2-1, with 7 nucleotides matching TRBD2. There are 16 residues in the CDR3. The V segment lost 0 bases and the J segment 6 bases; nucleotides outside the gene matches: 11. Germline lookup yields CDR1 SQVTM and CDR2 ANQGSEA. The DNA of the CDR3 is TGCAGCGTTGAAGAGTTCGGAGGCGGCGGGGGCAATGAGCAGTTCTTC. Its translation: CSVEEFGGGGGNEQFF.

The rearrangement joins TRBV14 to TRBJ1-1, with a tentative D call TRBD1 (6 bases). V shed 2 bases and J shed 1 base, with 11 bases lying between them. There are 15 residues in the CDR3. The germline CDR1 and CDR2 sequences are SGHDN and FVKESK. This CDR3 is CASSQLTGRNTEAFF. CDR3 in DNA: TGTGCCAGCAGCCAATTGACAGGAAGGAACACTGAAGCTTTCTTT. The variable domain in full, completed from reference TRBV14 and TRBJ1-1, reads EAGVTQFPSHSVIEKGQTVTLRCDPISGHDNLYWYRRVMGKEIKFLLHFVKESKQDESGMPNNRFLAERTGGTYSTLKVQPAELEDSGVYFCASSQLTGRNTEAFFGQGTRLTVV.

This clone was seen just once. This chain joins TRBV6-2 or TRBV6-3 and TRBJ2-2; 12 nucleotides line up with TRBD1. Germline CDR1 MNHEY, CDR2 SVGEGT. Losses at the gene ends were 5 bases for V and 4 bases for J; bases not matched to a gene: 5. The CDR3 has 16 amino acids. The CDR3 loop reads CASSPWDRGPTGELFF. CDR3 nucleotides: TGTGCCAGCAGTCCGTGGGACAGGGGGCCCACCGGGGAGCTGTTTTTT.

The table lists this clone with a few counts. V usage is TRBV7-8 and J usage is TRBJ1-2; D not resolved. Trimming left V 3 bases short and J 4 bases short, with 9 bases between. Germline-derived CDR1 and CDR2 are SGHVS and FQNEAQ. There are 13 residues in the CDR3. CDR3 loop: CASSFSRIYGYTF. The CDR3, as DNA: TGTGCCAGCAGCTTCTCCAGAATCTATGGCTACACCTTC. Drawing the rest from reference TRBV7-8 and TRBJ1-2, the complete variable domain is GAGVSQSPRYKVAKRGQDVALRCDPISGHVSLFWYQQALGQGPEFLTYFQNEAQLDKSGLPSDRFFAERPEGSVSTLKIQRTQQEDSAVYLCASSFSRIYGYTFGSGTRLTVV.

The chain employs TRBV24-1 and TRBJ2-5; 9 bases map to TRBD1. This CDR3 comprises 17 residues. V trimming: 0 bases; J trimming: 4 bases; junction bases outside the gene matches: 8. Germline CDR1 is KGHDR and CDR2 is SFDVKD. The CDR3 spells CATSDLVGGQGRETQYF. CDR3 bases: TGTGCCACCAGTGATTTGGTAGGGGGACAGGGTCGAGAGACCCAGTACTTC.

The chain couples TRBV7-2 to TRBJ1-5, with 9 bases that match TRBD1. V lost 1 base to trimming and J lost 9 bases; unmatched junction nucleotides: 1. Per the germline V gene, CDR1 is SGHTA and CDR2 is FQGNSA. The length of the CDR3 is 13 residues. The CDR3 DNA is TGTGCCAGCAGCTTAGGGGACAGGGCGCCCCAGCATTTT. This sequence encodes CASSLGDRAPQHF.

The chain links TRBV5-1 to TRBJ2-1; 14 positions agree with TRBD2. J was trimmed by 7 bases and V by 4 bases; bases with no gene match: 4. Germline V gives CDR1 SGHRS, CDR2 YFSETQ. CDR3 length equals 15 residues. The CDR3 coding sequence is TGCGCCAGCAGCCGACTAGCGGGAGGGCCTAATGAGCAGTTCTTC. Translation: CASSRLAGGPNEQFF.

The chain has TRBV7-2 and TRBJ2-1; maybe TRBD2 (5 bases). The germline gives CDR1 SGHTA, CDR2 FQGNSA. The CDR3 has 13 amino acids. V shed 5 bases and J shed 9 bases, with 14 bases lying between them. The CDR3 loop is CASSAGIAGEQFF. The CDR3 DNA reads TGTGCCAGCAGCGCCGGGATCGCTGGTGAGCAGTTCTTC.

The gene calls are TRBV28 and TRBJ2-7, with no clear D. V lost 1 base, J lost 3 bases, and 7 bases lay in between. CDR3 length: 13 amino acids. Per the germline V gene, CDR1 is MDHEN and CDR2 is SYDVKM. The CDR3 DNA sequence: TGTGCCAGCAGTTTATCTCCTATCTACGAGCAGTACTTC. This gives the protein CASSLSPIYEQYF.

This sequence joins TRBV19 and TRBJ2-3, with D maybe TRBD2 (6 bases). Germline V gene sequence: CDR1 LNHDA, CDR2 SQIVND (reference sequence). The CDR3 is 14 amino acids. V lost 7 bases to trimming and J lost 3 bases, with 14 bases between them. The CDR3 loop reads CASMGMGGTDTQYF. Written as DNA, the CDR3 is TGTGCCAGTATGGGGATGGGGGGAACAGATACGCAGTATTTT.

The V and J genes are TRBV5-6 and TRBJ2-1; 7 bases match TRBD1. J gave up 3 bases and V 3 bases, and 9 bases lay outside the gene matches. The CDR3 extends over 16 amino acids. Per the germline V gene, CDR1 is SGHDT and CDR2 is YYEEEE. The CDR3 is CASSYLGQTSYNEQFF. Here the CDR3 DNA reads TGTGCCAGCAGCTACCTGGGACAGACAAGCTACAATGAGCAGTTCTTC. The full variable domain, rest sourced from reference TRBV5-6 and TRBJ2-1, is DAGVTQSPTHLIKTRGQQVTLRCSPKSGHDTVSWYQQALGQGPQFIFQYYEEEERQRGNFPDRFSGHQFPNYSSELNVNALLLGDSALYLCASSYLGQTSYNEQFFGPGTRLTVL.

This clone came up a few times. This chain connects TRBV28 to TRBJ1-2, with D maybe TRBD1 (5 bases). Germline CDR1 and CDR2: MDHEN and SYDVKM. This CDR3 spans 14 amino acids. V was trimmed by 3 bases and J by 2 bases, leaving 10 bases between them. The CDR3 loop is CASSFRGTNYGYTF. In DNA form, the CDR3 reads TGTGCCAGCAGTTTTAGGGGCACCAACTATGGCTACACCTTC.

The V and J genes are TRBV7-2 and TRBJ2-2; TRBD2 matches 11 bases. Per the germline V gene, CDR1 is SGHTA and CDR2 is FQGNSA. The CDR3 is made up of 17 amino acids. The V and J ends lost 6 bases and 5 bases, in that order; junction bases with no gene match: 11. The CDR3 DNA sequence: TGTGCCAGCAGATCATCGCGGCTAGCGGGAGGTACCGGGGAGCTGTTTTTT. This encodes CASRSSRLAGGTGELFF.

The rearrangement joins TRBV24-1 to TRBJ2-3, with TRBD2 matching 7 bases. Germline V gives CDR1 KGHDR, CDR2 SFDVKD. Unmatched junction bases numbered 7, after V lost 1 base and J lost 7 bases. The CDR3 totals 15 residues. This CDR3 reads CATSDFMRERHTQYF. The CDR3 DNA reads TGTGCCACCAGTGATTTTATGCGGGAGAGGCATACGCAGTATTTT.